Detailed here is one TCR beta chain. Its target is unknown. The CDR3 has 19 amino acids. V was pared by 5 bases and J by 6 bases, with 20 bases of the junction left unmatched. In germline, CDR1 is SGHAT, CDR2 FQNNGV. These data come from a study of cytomegalovirus exposure and HLA in healthy donors. Study results and limitations: Association of 16,951 TCR beta sequences with HLA alleles was found at 0.05 false discovery rate in a later analysis.

PCR primers comprised 60 Vbeta and 13 Jbeta primers. Clones were read by immunoSEQ multiplex PCR, and TCRdb kept only the in-frame ones, dropping some. The table records 150,000 or so clones, 76% of them present only once. The V and J genes are TRBV11-2 and TRBJ2-1; TRBD2 matches 9 bases. Sequences were obtained from PBMCs. The TCR was taken from a female donor in good health and CMV-seronegative. In nucleotides, the CDR3 is TGTGCCAGCAGCCCAACGACGGGCTCTAGCGGGGCCATATTCAATGAGCAGTTCTTC. Encoded protein: CASSPTTGSSGAIFNEQFF.